The 22 T cell receptor beta chains reported below all come from one sample, sequenced in a study of blood T cell repertoires in COVID-19 (dated by TCRdb to between 2020 and 2021). The library was built by means of the immunoSEQ multiplex PCR assay. This immuneACCESS table, as held by TCRdb, lists in-frame sequences with V and J called but not all clones. Of the missing ones, under half trace to an unresolved V gene in checked studies; the others have no known cause. For this sample there are fewer than 100,000 clones; over 75% appear just once. The ten top clones hold 3.8% of the sample. Sequencing was carried out using peripheral blood. All receptors derive from a man between 60 and 75 years old with acute or convalescent COVID-19.

This clone was detected once. V is TRBV11-2 and J is TRBJ2-1; 10 positions agree with TRBD2. Germline assignment: CDR1 SGHAT and CDR2 FQNNGV. V was clipped by 4 bases and J by 1 base; unmatched bases: 4. The CDR3 extends over 16 amino acids. The CDR3: CASSSSSGRSYNEQFF. The CDR3 region has the DNA TGTGCCAGCAGCTCCTCTAGCGGGAGATCCTACAATGAGCAGTTCTTC. Complete variable domain (other parts from reference TRBV11-2 and TRBJ2-1): EAGVAQSPRYKIIEKRQSVAFWCNPISGHATLYWYQQILGQGPKLLIQFQNNGVVDDSQLPKDRFSAERLKGVDSTLKIQPAKLEDSAVYLCASSSSSGRSYNEQFFGPGTRLTVL.

The chain joins TRBV4-1 to TRBJ2-4; 8 positions match TRBD1. The V gene end was trimmed by 0 bases and the J gene end by 1 base; junction bases not matched to a gene: 5. CDR1 MGHRA and CDR2 YSYEKL come from the germline V gene. The length of the CDR3 is 17 residues. CDR3: CASSQELTGVAKNIQYF. The CDR3 DNA reads as TGCGCCAGCAGCCAAGAACTGACAGGGGTGGCCAAAAACATTCAGTACTTC.

The chain carries TRBV27 and TRBJ1-6, with 8 bases aligning to TRBD1. The CDR3 totals 14 residues. Per germline, CDR1 MNHEY and CDR2 SMNVEV (reference sequence). Trimming took 5 bases from V and 6 from J; bases not matched to a gene: 3. CDR3 amino acids: CASSRQGRNSPLHF. DNA for the CDR3: TGTGCCAGCAGTCGACAGGGGCGTAATTCACCCCTCCACTTT.

This rearrangement joins TRBV5-1 to TRBJ2-3; maybe TRBD2 (5 bases). This CDR3 comprises 14 residues. Germline V gene sequence: CDR1 SGHRS, CDR2 YFSETQ. V lost 1 base and J 0 bases, leaving 6 bases between the germline ends. CDR3 loop: CASSLRGSTDTQYF. The DNA for the CDR3 is TGCGCCAGCAGCTTGCGCGGGAGCACAGATACGCAGTATTTT. Combining the CDR3 with reference TRBV5-1 and TRBJ2-3 gives the whole variable domain KAGVTQTPRYLIKTRGQQVTLSCSPISGHRSVSWYQQTPGQGLQFLFEYFSETQRNKGNFPGRFSGRQFSNSRSEMNVSTLELGDSALYLCASSLRGSTDTQYFGPGTRLTVL.

V gene TRBV6-5 combines with J gene TRBJ1-2; 9 bases are a match to TRBD1. The CDR3 covers 15 residues. Germline CDR1 and CDR2: MNHEY and SVGAGI. Unmatched junction bases numbered 1, after V lost 0 bases and J lost 2 bases. The CDR3 here is CASSYSGTGNYGYTF. CDR3 nucleotide sequence: TGTGCCAGCAGTTACTCGGGGACAGGGAACTATGGCTACACCTTC.

The CDR3 is CASSFGTSGGAYNEQFF. The CDR3 coding sequence is TGTGCCAGCAGTTTCGGGACTAGCGGGGGAGCCTACAATGAGCAGTTCTTC. This chain links TRBV27 with TRBJ2-1, with 14 bases lining up with TRBD2. The CDR3 is 17 residues long. Germline assignment: CDR1 MNHEY and CDR2 SMNVEV (reference sequence). The V gene end was trimmed by 3 bases and the J gene end by 2 bases; junction bases not matched to a gene: 3.

This sequence joins TRBV7-2 and TRBJ1-6; tentatively, D is TRBD1 (5 bases). Trimming shortened V by 0 bases and J by 14 bases, and 20 bases separated the two germline ends. Germline CDR1 reads SGHTA; CDR2 reads FQGNSA. This CDR3 spans 16 amino acids. The CDR3 bases are TGTGCCAGCAGCTTAGCGAGTCAGGGTGGCAGGGTAACCCTCCACTTT. Protein sequence: CASSLASQGGRVTLHF.

V and J are TRBV6-2 or TRBV6-3 and TRBJ2-7, with 8 bases identical to TRBD1. V gave up 6 bases and J gave up 6 bases; unmatched junction bases: 4. This CDR3 comprises 12 residues. From germline, CDR1 is MNHEY and CDR2 SVGEGT. The CDR3 DNA reads as TGTGCCAGCAGCTGGGACAGGCTCGAGCAGTACTTC. Translating it yields CASSWDRLEQYF.

The J gene is TRBJ2-3, the V gene TRBV5-1; 11 nucleotides match TRBD2. After removal of 3 bases from V and 4 bases from J, the junction contained 4 bases not matched to a gene. Germline V gene sequence: CDR1 SGHRS, CDR2 YFSETQ. This CDR3 has 15 residues. DNA of the CDR3: TGCGCCAGCAGCTCCCCTAGCGGGGGGCCAGATACGCAGTATTTT. This encodes CASSSPSGGPDTQYF.

V and J are TRBV5-1 and TRBJ2-2, with 7 bases matching TRBD1. The CDR3 is made up of 17 amino acids. Trimming took 3 bases from V and 4 from J; bases not matched to a gene: 12. Looked up from germline, CDR1 is SGHRS and CDR2 is YFSETQ. The CDR3 sequence is CASSSPGQVLVTGELFF. CDR3 coding DNA: TGCGCCAGCAGCTCCCCCGGACAGGTGTTAGTCACCGGGGAGCTGTTTTTT.

The CDR3 loop is CASSLRGSGTTNEQFF. CDR3 nucleotides: TGTGCCAGCAGCTTAAGGGGTAGCGGGACAACCAATGAGCAGTTCTTC. This chain links TRBV11-2 with TRBJ2-1, with TRBD2 identical over 8 bases. The CDR3 is made up of 16 amino acids. With 2 bases clipped from V and 6 bases from J, the junction kept 9 bases outside the gene matches. From germline, CDR1 is SGHAT and CDR2 FQNNGV.

The chain recombines TRBV30 with TRBJ2-7, with a possible D match to TRBD1 (6 bases). CDR1 and CDR2 from the germline V gene are GTSNPN and SVGIG (reference sequence). The germline V and J ends were trimmed by 0 bases and 1 base, with 7 bases remaining between them. CDR3 length: 13 amino acids. CDR3 amino acids: CAWSVDRSYEQYF. DNA for the CDR3: TGTGCCTGGAGTGTCGACAGGTCCTACGAGCAGTACTTC.

The V call is TRBV10-3, the J call TRBJ2-2, with 10 bases identical to TRBD1. Germline CDR1 is ENHRY and CDR2 is SYGVKD. Losses at the gene ends were 3 bases for V and 6 bases for J; bases not matched to a gene: 4. The CDR3 loop spans 15 amino acids. CDR3 sequence: CAISDRDRGPGELFF. CDR3 nucleotide sequence: TGTGCCATCAGTGACCGGGACAGGGGTCCCGGGGAGCTGTTTTTT.

This clone was recorded a few times. V is TRBV29-1 and J is TRBJ2-5; perhaps TRBD1 as D (5 bases). This CDR3 is built from 13 residues. Germline CDR1 reads SQVTM; CDR2 reads ANQGSEA. Trimming pared 2 bases from V and 2 bases from J, leaving 9 bases between. CDR3 sequence: CSVESRTQETQYF. In DNA, the CDR3 is TGCAGCGTTGAATCCAGGACACAAGAGACCCAGTACTTC.

This clone appeared a few times. This chain links TRBV10-2 with TRBJ2-7; 15 bases agree with TRBD2. The CDR3 extends over 16 amino acids. V dropped 4 bases and J dropped 3; count of bases not matched to a gene: 4. CDR1 and CDR2 from the germline V gene are WSHSY and SAAADI. Here the CDR3 reads CASSGRTSGRDYEQYF. As DNA, the CDR3 is TGCGCCAGCAGTGGACGGACTAGCGGGAGGGACTACGAGCAGTACTTC.

This clone appeared a single time. In nucleotides, the CDR3 is TGTGCCAGCAGCTTAGGAGGGACTAGCGGGAGAGTCTGGACAGATACGCAGTATTTT. It specifies CASSLGGTSGRVWTDTQYF. This sequence joins TRBV7-6 and TRBJ2-3; 14 bases are shared with TRBD2. The CDR3 sequence is 19 residues long. Germline loops: CDR1 SGHVS, CDR2 FNYEAQ. Trimming at V came to 1 base and at J to 3 bases, leaving 9 bases not matched to a gene.

The chain carries TRBV7-9 and TRBJ1-6, with a possible D match to TRBD1 (6 bases). The V end lost 5 bases, the J end lost 5 bases, and 10 bases lay between the germline ends. This CDR3 contains 14 residues. From germline, CDR1 is SEHNR and CDR2 FQNEAQ (reference sequence). For the CDR3, the DNA is TGTGCCAGCAGCCAACAGGGTGATAATTCACCCCTCCACTTT. Translated: CASSQQGDNSPLHF.

This chain joins TRBV27 and TRBJ2-7; 9 bases are shared with TRBD2. The germline gives CDR1 MNHEY, CDR2 SMNVEV (reference sequence). With 3 bases clipped from V and 0 bases from J, the junction kept 3 bases outside the gene matches. The length of the CDR3 is 15 residues. The CDR3 sequence is CASSLTSGPSYEQYF. CDR3 in DNA: TGTGCCAGCAGTTTGACTAGCGGACCCTCCTACGAGCAGTACTTC.

This rearrangement joins TRBV7-9 to TRBJ1-2; TRBD1 might be the D (6 bases). Trimming shortened V by 5 bases and J by 5 bases, and 9 bases separated the two germline ends. This CDR3 comprises 12 residues. Germline V CDR1 and CDR2: SEHNR, FQNEAQ (reference sequence). CDR3 DNA sequence: TGTGCCAGCAGCCGGGACATGTATGGCTACACCTTC. Translated: CASSRDMYGYTF.

The chain carries TRBV6-5 and TRBJ1-1; TRBD1 might be the D (5 bases). There are 12 residues in the CDR3. Germline V gene data show CDR1 as MNHEY and CDR2 as SVGAGI. Trimming removed 0 bases at V and 7 bases at J, with 6 bases between. The CDR3 spells CASSYSGLEAFF. The CDR3 DNA reads TGTGCCAGCAGTTACTCGGGGCTTGAAGCTTTCTTT.

The rearrangement uses TRBV4-1 and TRBJ1-2; a possible D gene is TRBD1 (5 bases). The length of the CDR3 is 15 residues. Germline CDR1 reads MGHRA; CDR2 reads YSYEKL. The V and J ends lost 1 base and 4 bases respectively, with 13 bases between them. The CDR3 DNA reads TGCGCCAGCAGCCAAGGCCAAGGGGCCTCCTATGGCTACACCTTC. It codes for CASSQGQGASYGYTF.

This chain uses TRBV12-5 with TRBJ2-5; no clear D. Per the germline V gene, CDR1 is LGHNT and CDR2 is FRNRAP. The CDR3 loop spans 11 amino acids. V dropped 6 bases and J dropped 5 bases, with 7 bases sitting between them. DNA of the CDR3: TGTGCTAGTGGGTACGGGGAGACCCAGTACTTC. It is translated as CASGYGETQYF.